What follows are 3 T cell receptor beta chains derived from one specimen sequenced in a study of shared clonotypes between healthy human individuals. The naive CD8 population came from CD45RO-negative cells selected for CCR7, without terminally differentiated effector memory CD45RA+ cells. Libraries were prepared by immunoSEQ multiplex PCR; TCRdb keeps only in-frame clonotypes and omits some of them. The sample has under 1 million clones, just over 95% seen once. The sequenced material came from naive CD8+ T cells sorted from blood. These receptors all stem from a man in his thirties or forties in good health.

The chain recombines TRBV6-5 with TRBJ2-5, with D unresolved. V was trimmed by 11 bases and J by 4 bases, leaving 11 bases between them. This CDR3 is 11 amino acids long. From germline, CDR1 is MNHEY and CDR2 SVGAGI. The CDR3 sequence is CASILGETQYF. The CDR3, as DNA: TGTGCCTCGATTTTGGGAGAGACCCAGTACTTC.

The chain has TRBV11-2 and TRBJ2-1; 13 positions match TRBD2. Germline V CDR1 and CDR2: SGHAT, FQNNGV. The CDR3 is 18 amino acids. V lost 5 bases, J lost 9 bases, and 16 bases stayed unmatched. This CDR3 reads CASSATDVGLAGEGEQFF. For the CDR3, the DNA is TGTGCCAGCAGCGCGACAGATGTCGGACTAGCGGGAGAGGGTGAGCAGTTCTTC.

The rearrangement links TRBV7-9 to TRBJ2-7; the D call may be TRBD1 or TRBD2 (7 bases each). V was clipped by 5 bases and J by 5 bases, with 16 bases between them. The germline CDR1 and CDR2 sequences are SEHNR and FQNEAQ (reference sequence). CDR3 length: 14 residues. In DNA form, the CDR3 reads TGTGCCAGCAGCGAAATACAGGGGAGGGACGAGCAGTACTTC. It translates to CASSEIQGRDEQYF.